This TCR beta chain was recovered during a study of blood T cell repertoires in COVID-19. The overall study: The analysed material was cDNA or gDNA that came from T cells, B-cell-depleted T cells, or PBMCs.

Assay used: immunoSEQ multiplex PCR; TCRdb lists only in-frame clones, some missing. The top ten clones hold around 7.2% of a sample with 100,000 to 110,000 clones, more than 75% of them seen once. The CDR3 is 16 amino acids. J was trimmed by 2 bases and V by 0 bases; bases with no gene match: 4. CDR1 MNHEY and CDR2 SMNVEV come from the germline V gene (reference sequence). Material for sequencing was peripheral blood. The receptor was isolated from a man aged 25-45 years in a cohort sampled during active COVID-19. The chain links TRBV27 to TRBJ2-3, with 8 bases aligning to TRBD2. In DNA form, the CDR3 reads TGTGCCAGCAGTTTATCAGTAGGACTAGCCACAGATACGCAGTATTTT. It yields the protein CASSLSVGLATDTQYF.